The sample holds a few counts of the clone carrying this T cell receptor (beta chain). Its antigen is as yet unknown. The data are from a study of T-cell reconstitution after alpha-beta-depleted transplantation in children. Notes on the study in general: The high TCRbeta diversity at day 60 in some patients came from surviving recipient T cells and thymic progenitors. One year post-transplant, T-cell counts and diversity were largely derived from T cells produced anew. The study reportedly traced alpha-beta T cells about two months after transplant to several hundred expanded graft clones.

A library of TCRbeta sequences, prepared with unique molecular identifiers, was generated. TCRdb reanalysed the PCR reads using MiXCR and keeps one entry per CDR3 protein. This table has fewer than 700,000 distinct CDR3 sequences, 13% appearing once. Germline loops: CDR1 MGHDK, CDR2 SYGVNS. The CDR3 runs to 15 residues. The junction had 8 bases not matched to a gene; V was cut back by 2 bases and J by 5 bases. The sequencing here drew on PBMCs, mostly from graft donor cells, taken 360 days after TCRalphabeta/CD19-depleted stem cell transplant. The clonotype comes from a male patient younger than 18 who had a stem cell transplant for acute myeloid leukemia, so the T cells may come from the graft donor. The gene calls are TRBV25-1 and TRBJ1-1; 7 nucleotides agree with TRBD1. The CDR3 here is CASSESRAGGTEAFF. CDR3 bases: TGTGCCAGCAGTGAAAGCAGGGCAGGGGGTACTGAAGCTTTCTTT.